Detailed here is one TCR beta chain. Clones were sequenced by immunoSEQ multiplex PCR, and TCRdb holds only the in-frame ones, with some missing. Of some 340,000 clones listed, around 84% are singletons. The sample belongs to a study of Ad26.COV2.S vaccination and SARS-CoV-2 variants. Study-level background: Ad26.COV2.S given intramuscularly, once or twice 56 days apart.

The CDR3 is 15 amino acids. From germline, CDR1 is SGHRS and CDR2 YFSETQ. Trimming cost V 3 bases and J 10 bases, with 20 bases left between them. Treatment meaning: roughly 20 received Ad26.COV2.S at low or high dose, single or two shots; about 5 received placebo; per-sample allocation not given. Sampling occurred on day 63 after the first vaccine or placebo injection. The chain is built from TRBV5-1 and TRBJ2-1, with D perhaps TRBD1 (6 bases). This material consisted of peripheral blood, taken in a trial of Ad26.COV2.S vaccine versus placebo. This TCR was recovered from a person aged 18-65 years who received the Ad26.COV2.S COVID-19 vaccine or a placebo. The CDR3 loop is CASSSVHRPGTEQFF. CDR3 DNA: TGCGCCAGCAGCTCTGTTCATAGGCCCGGGACAGAGCAGTTCTTC.